This T cell receptor beta chain was obtained from a study of blood T cell repertoires in COVID-19. Looking at the study overall: The United States, Italy and Spain supplied acute and convalescent COVID-19 samples. PBMCs, B-cell-depleted T cells, or T cells provided the cDNA or gDNA that made up the material.

The CDR3 consists of 15 residues. The V end was cut by 2 bases, the J end by 10 bases, with 16 bases between. Germline CDR1 and CDR2: SGHRS and YFSETQ. In the original processing: Nucleated cell number was recorded as an estimate derived from reference gene primer amplification. The data were produced by immunoSEQ multiplex PCR, yet TCRdb's version contains in-frame clones alone and is incomplete. V and J calls and clone size are given by that table; D and trimming were obtained from the DNA. Of about 100,000 clones listed, 80% to 90% are singletons. The V call is TRBV5-1, the J call TRBJ1-6; D remains unclear. This TCR derives from a human donor in a cohort sampled during active COVID-19. The sequencing input was peripheral blood. CDR3 nucleotides: TGCGCCAGCAGCTTCGATGGGGAGGGAGGCTCACCCCTCCACTTT. Its translation: CASSFDGEGGSPLHF.